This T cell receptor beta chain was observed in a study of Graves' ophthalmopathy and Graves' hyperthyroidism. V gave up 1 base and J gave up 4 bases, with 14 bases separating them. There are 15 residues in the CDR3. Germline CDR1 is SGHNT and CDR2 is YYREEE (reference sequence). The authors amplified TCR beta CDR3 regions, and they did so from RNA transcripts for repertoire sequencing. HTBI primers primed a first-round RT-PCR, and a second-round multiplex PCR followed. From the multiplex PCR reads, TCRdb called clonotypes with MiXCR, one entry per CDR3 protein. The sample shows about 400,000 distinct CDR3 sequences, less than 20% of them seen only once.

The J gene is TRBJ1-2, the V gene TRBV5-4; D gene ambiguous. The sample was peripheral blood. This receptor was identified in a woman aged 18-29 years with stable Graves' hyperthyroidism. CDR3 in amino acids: CASSLPGLSGYGYTF. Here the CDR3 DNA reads TGTGCCAGCAGCTTGCCTGGGTTGTCTGGCTATGGCTACACCTTC. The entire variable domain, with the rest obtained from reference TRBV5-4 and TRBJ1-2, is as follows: ETGVTQSPTHLIKTRGQQVTLRCSSQSGHNTVSWYQQALGQGPQFIFQYYREEENGRGNFPPRFSGLQFPNYSSELNVNALELDDSALYLCASSLPGLSGYGYTFGSGTRLTVV.